Sequencing of this TCR beta chain was carried out in a study of T cell repertoires in cytomegalovirus infection. In the study overall: The authors used CMV epitopes that were HLA-C-restricted (recently identified) and HLA-B-restricted (well studied). Study-wide points: Ex vivo, HLA-C-restricted CMV-specific TCR beta clonotypes prevailed over the rest of the response.

This CDR3 is built from 17 residues. Trimming shortened V by 1 base and J by 3 bases, and 15 bases separated the two germline ends. CDR1 LNHNV and CDR2 YYDKDF come from the germline V gene (reference sequence). With regard to this clonotype: Its specificity is not known.

One entry per CDR3 protein, called by TCRdb with MiXCR from the reads. The sample has around 900,000 distinct CDR3 sequences; roughly 30% are singletons. The J gene is TRBJ2-2, the V gene TRBV15, with D unclear. The specimen was cultured CD8+ T cells from PBMCs, collected from culture after CMV antigen stimulation. This sequence was found in a human donor in good health (CMV status not recorded). Some clones in this sample may be carry-over from other donors' samples. The CDR3 reads CATSRVAGSYDTGELFF. DNA for the CDR3: TGTGCCACCAGCAGAGTAGCAGGATCGTACGACACCGGGGAGCTGTTTTTT.